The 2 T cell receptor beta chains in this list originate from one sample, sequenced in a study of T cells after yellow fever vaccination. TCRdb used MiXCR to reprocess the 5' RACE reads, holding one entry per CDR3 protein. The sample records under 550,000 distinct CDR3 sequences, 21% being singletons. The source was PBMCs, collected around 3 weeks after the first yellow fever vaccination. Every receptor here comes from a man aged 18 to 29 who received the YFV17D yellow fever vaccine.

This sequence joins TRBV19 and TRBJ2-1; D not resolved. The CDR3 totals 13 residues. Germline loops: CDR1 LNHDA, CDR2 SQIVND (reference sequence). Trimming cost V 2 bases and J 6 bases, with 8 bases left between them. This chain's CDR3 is CASSISRANEQFF. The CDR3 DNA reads TGTGCCAGTAGTATATCAAGGGCCAATGAGCAGTTCTTC.

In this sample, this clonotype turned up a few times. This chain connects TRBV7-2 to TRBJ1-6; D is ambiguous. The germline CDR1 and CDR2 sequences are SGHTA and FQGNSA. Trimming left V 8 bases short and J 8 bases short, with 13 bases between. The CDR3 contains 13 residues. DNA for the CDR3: TGTGCCAGCGGATCGGCGAGGGATTCACCCCTCCACTTT. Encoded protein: CASGSARDSPLHF.